The rows below give T cell receptor beta chains drawn from one sample of a study of response to subunit inactivated influenza vaccine. TCRdb reprocessed the RT-PCR reads via MiXCR and lists one record per CDR3 protein. The sample lists 590,000 or so distinct CDR3 sequences, around 15% seen once, with approximately 7.6% in the top ten. Source: PBMCs from blood, taken less than 15 days before vaccination. Receptor source: a man aged 45-65 years who received an inactivated influenza vaccine. CDR3s include the opening cysteine and the closing phenylalanine or tryptophan. A D gene is named only where the DNA matches it firmly. Size is stated for part of the rows, as once, few or many counts, or as a class when the clone is expanded.

clone_size,d_call,v_call,j_call,cdr3_nt,cdr3_aa
many,.,TRBV7-9,TRBJ2-1,TGTGCCAGCAGCCCTGACGGCGGGTACAATGAGCAGTTCTTC,CASSPDGGYNEQFF
many,TRBD1,TRBV28,TRBJ1-1,TGTGCCAGTGAAGTTAAGGGGGCCGGGGCTTTCTTT,CASEVKGAGAFF
.,TRBD2,TRBV7-8,TRBJ2-1,TGTGCCAGCAGCCCGGGACTAGTTAGGGAGAATGAGCAGTTCTTC,CASSPGLVRENEQFF
few,.,TRBV20-1,TRBJ2-1,TGCAGTGCTAGAGATGGGACAAAAAGCTCCTACAATGAGCAGTTCTTC,CSARDGTKSSYNEQFF
many,TRBD1,TRBV7-2,TRBJ2-3,TGTGCCAGCAGCTTACTCGACAGGGAGTACCATACGCAGTATTTT,CASSLLDREYHTQYF
.,TRBD1,TRBV7-2,TRBJ2-7,TGTGCCAGCAGATTAACCTCTGGGACAGGGGCCTACGAGCAGTACTTC,CASRLTSGTGAYEQYF
once,.,TRBV10-3,TRBJ2-1,TGTGCCATCAGTGGGGGTCCCTACAATGAGCAGTTCTTC,CAISGGPYNEQFF
few,.,TRBV12-3/TRBV12-4,TRBJ2-5,TGTGCCAGCAGTTTAGCTGTGTACCAAGAGACCCAGTACTTC,CASSLAVYQETQYF
.,.,TRBV20-1,TRBJ2-1,TGCAGTGCTAGGACAGACAATGAGCAGTTCTTC,CSARTDNEQFF
.,.,TRBV3-1,TRBJ1-2,TGTGCCAGCAGCCAAGCCACATTCGGGGGCTACACCTTC,CASSQATFGGYTF
few,.,TRBV13,TRBJ2-7,TGTGCCAGCAGCTTAGGAACAGCTAACGAGCAGTACTTC,CASSLGTANEQYF
.,TRBD2,TRBV29-1,TRBJ2-1,TGCAGCGTTGCTGGACTAGCGGGGGGCGGAAGCTCCTACAATGAGCAGTTCTTC,CSVAGLAGGGSSYNEQFF
.,TRBD2,TRBV12-3/TRBV12-4,TRBJ2-5,TGTGCCAGCAGCCACGAGATGACTAGCGGCAGAGAGACCCAGTACTTC,CASSHEMTSGRETQYF
.,.,TRBV6-2/TRBV6-3,TRBJ1-5,TGTGCCAGCAGTCCCGCCGGGGGGGCCGATCAGCCCCAGCATTTT,CASSPAGGADQPQHF
.,TRBD2,TRBV12-3/TRBV12-4,TRBJ2-1,TGTGCCAGCAGTTCCCCAGCGGGGGGGCCGTCCTACAATGAGCAGTTCTTC,CASSSPAGGPSYNEQFF
.,.,TRBV7-9,TRBJ2-6,TGTGCCAGCAGCCTACGAATGGCGGTAGGGGCCAACGTCCTGACTTTC,CASSLRMAVGANVLTF
few,.,TRBV12-3/TRBV12-4,TRBJ2-2,TGTGCCAGCAGTTTAGACAACTGGAACACCGGGGAGCTGTTTTTT,CASSLDNWNTGELFF
.,TRBD1,TRBV12-3/TRBV12-4,TRBJ2-1,TGTGCCAGCAGTACCCCAGGGGGCTGGGGTGAGCAGTTCTTC,CASSTPGGWGEQFF
few,.,TRBV4-1,TRBJ1-4,TGCGCCAGCAGCCAAGAGGACATTGCGAAGGAAAAACTGTTTTTT,CASSQEDIAKEKLFF
few,.,TRBV7-8,TRBJ2-1,TGTGCCAGCAGCTTAATCATGGGACGGTACAATGAGCAGTTCTTC,CASSLIMGRYNEQFF
few,.,TRBV19,TRBJ2-2,TGTGCCAGTAGTAGAAAGACACGGACGGGATCTCATACCGGGGAGCTGTTTTTT,CASSRKTRTGSHTGELFF
many,.,TRBV4-2,TRBJ2-1,TGTGCCAGCAGCCAAGTCGGGGGCAGAGGCTACAATGAGCAGTTCTTC,CASSQVGGRGYNEQFF
.,.,TRBV12-5,TRBJ1-2,TGTGCTAGTGGTTTCGGTCACACAACTAACTATGGCTACACCTTC,CASGFGHTTNYGYTF
few,.,TRBV15,TRBJ1-4,TGTGCCACCAGCAGGGATGGGTATGAAAAACTGTTTTTT,CATSRDGYEKLFF
many,.,TRBV6-6,TRBJ1-3,TGTGCCAGCAGCTATAGCTCTGGAAACACCATATATTTT,CASSYSSGNTIYF
.,TRBD1,TRBV7-2,TRBJ2-7,TGTGCCAGCAGCCCTCGACAGGGCCACGAGCAGTACTTC,CASSPRQGHEQYF
.,.,TRBV5-6,TRBJ2-3,TGTGCCAGCAGCCCCCTCCCGGGAGCGGAGGGCACAGATACGCAGTATTTT,CASSPLPGAEGTDTQYF
many,TRBD1,TRBV29-1,TRBJ2-7,TGCAGCGCTGGGACAGGGAGCTACGAGCAGTACTTC,CSAGTGSYEQYF
many,.,TRBV4-2,TRBJ2-5,TGTGCCAGCAGCCAAGATCGCCAAAGCGAGACCCAGTACTTC,CASSQDRQSETQYF
few,.,TRBV20-1,TRBJ1-2,TGCAGTGCTAGAGACGTCGCAGGGATAAACTATGGCTACACCTTC,CSARDVAGINYGYTF
.,.,TRBV10-3,TRBJ2-3,TGTGCCATCAGTGCGAACAGGGCGGCAGATACGCAGTATTTT,CAISANRAADTQYF
few,TRBD1,TRBV5-1,TRBJ2-7,TGCGCCAGCAGCTTGGACGGGGGACAGGGGGCGCGGGAGCAGTACTTC,CASSLDGGQGAREQYF
.,.,TRBV12-3/TRBV12-4,TRBJ1-5,TGTGCCAGCAGTTTAGGAGGGGTCTATAGCAATCAGCCCCAGCATTTT,CASSLGGVYSNQPQHF
.,.,TRBV6-2/TRBV6-3,TRBJ2-7,TGTGCCAGCAGTACGGACGGTTACTACGAGCAGTACTTC,CASSTDGYYEQYF
few,TRBD2,TRBV9,TRBJ2-4,TGTGCCAGCAGCGTAGGGACTAGCGGGGGGGGGAACATTCAGTACTTC,CASSVGTSGGGNIQYF
few,.,TRBV4-2,TRBJ1-3,TGTGCCAGCAGCCAAGAAGCAGGGGTCGGAAACACCATATATTTT,CASSQEAGVGNTIYF
few,.,TRBV29-1,TRBJ2-7,TGCAGCGCCCAGGGGGGTGATGCCTACGAGCAGTACTTC,CSAQGGDAYEQYF
many,.,TRBV12-3/TRBV12-4,TRBJ2-7,TGTGCCAGCAGTTTAGCCCACTACGAGCAGTACTTC,CASSLAHYEQYF
.,TRBD1,TRBV20-1,TRBJ1-6,TGCAGTGCGGGGACAGGGGGTAATTCACCCCTCCACTTT,CSAGTGGNSPLHF
few,.,TRBV20-1,TRBJ2-3,TGCAGTGCCCTTAGTTTTGTCCAGTCCCGCACAGATACGCAGTATTTT,CSALSFVQSRTDTQYF
.,.,TRBV5-6,TRBJ2-6,TGTGCCAGCAGAAACACCCCCGACTACCGCTTTGGGGCCAACGTCCTGACTTTC,CASRNTPDYRFGANVLTF
.,.,TRBV5-6,TRBJ2-7,TGTGCCAGCAGCCAATATGGAGGGGGGGCGCATCGTAACGAGCAGTACTTC,CASSQYGGGAHRNEQYF
once,TRBD2,TRBV28,TRBJ2-7,TGTGCCAGCAGTCCTCCTAGCGGGGGGGGCTACGAGCAGTACTTC,CASSPPSGGGYEQYF
few,TRBD1,TRBV27,TRBJ2-1,TGTGCCAGCAGTTCGTACGGACAGGGGTCCTACAATGAGCAGTTCTTC,CASSSYGQGSYNEQFF
few,TRBD2,TRBV5-6,TRBJ2-1,TGTGCCAGCAGCCCCCCGGGGACTAGTCTGTTCTTC,CASSPPGTSLFF
.,TRBD1,TRBV20-1,TRBJ1-2,TGCAGTGCCCTGGGGGCAGGGGGGGGAGGCTACACCTTC,CSALGAGGGGYTF
.,.,TRBV25-1,TRBJ1-2,TGTGCCAGCAGTCGCGGAACACCCTATGGCTACACCTTC,CASSRGTPYGYTF
.,TRBD1,TRBV6-2/TRBV6-3,TRBJ1-5,TGTGCCAGCAGTTACTTCATTGTGACAGGGTCGGGTGACAATCAGCCCCAGCATTTT,CASSYFIVTGSGDNQPQHF
.,TRBD2,TRBV28,TRBJ2-2,TGTGCCAGCAGCTTTACCGGCGGACTAGCGGGAGACACCGGGGAGCTGTTTTTT,CASSFTGGLAGDTGELFF